This record concerns one TCR beta chain sequence. Its antigen is undetermined. Antigen-specific CD4+ T cells expanded by the ViraFEST assay with viral peptide pools were then sequenced. At the end of around 11 days of culture, CD4+ T cells were isolated. Participants received two doses of either the BNT162b2 or mRNA-1273 vaccine. PBMC were cultured at a few million per well with about 9 IU/ml IL-2 and around 9.2 ug/ml peptides. This entry is derived from a study of vaccination effects on CD4 cells after COVID-19. This CDR3 is built from 13 residues. The germline V and J ends were trimmed by 3 bases and 6 bases, with 9 bases remaining between them. Produced via immunoSEQ multiplex PCR; TCRdb's table is partial and in-frame only. The sample includes roughly 70,000 clones, about 80% of them seen just once.

Here the sequenced sample was CD4+ T cells from PBMCs cultured with HCoV-OC43 spike peptides, taken after COVID-19 vaccination. The subset is: HCoV-OC43 spike overlapping peptide pool stimulation. The chain uses TRBV12-3 or TRBV12-4 and TRBJ1-5, with D possibly matching TRBD1 (5 bases). The clonotype was recovered from a human donor who received a COVID-19 vaccine. Here the CDR3 reads CASSFGGGQPQHF. As DNA, the CDR3 is TGTGCCAGCAGTTTCGGGGGGGGTCAGCCCCAGCATTTT.